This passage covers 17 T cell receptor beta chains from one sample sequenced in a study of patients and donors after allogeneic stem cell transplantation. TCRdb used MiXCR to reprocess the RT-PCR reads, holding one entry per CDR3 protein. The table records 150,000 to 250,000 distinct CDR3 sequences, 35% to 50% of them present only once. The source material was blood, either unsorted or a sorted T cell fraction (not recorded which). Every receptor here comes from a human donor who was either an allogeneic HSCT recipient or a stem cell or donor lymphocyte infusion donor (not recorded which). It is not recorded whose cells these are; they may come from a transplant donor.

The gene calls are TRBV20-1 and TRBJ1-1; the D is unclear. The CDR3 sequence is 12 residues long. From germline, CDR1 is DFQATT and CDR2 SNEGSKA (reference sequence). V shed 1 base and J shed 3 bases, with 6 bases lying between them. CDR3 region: CSARGADTEAFF. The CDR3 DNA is TGCAGTGCTAGAGGTGCGGACACTGAAGCTTTCTTT.

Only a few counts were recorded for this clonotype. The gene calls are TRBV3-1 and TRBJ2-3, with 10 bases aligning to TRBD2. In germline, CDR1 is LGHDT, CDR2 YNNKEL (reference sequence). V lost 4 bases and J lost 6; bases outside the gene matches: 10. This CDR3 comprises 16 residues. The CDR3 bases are TGTGCCAGCAGCCCCCTAGCGGGAGAGAAGTTGGATACGCAGTATTTT. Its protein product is CASSPLAGEKLDTQYF.

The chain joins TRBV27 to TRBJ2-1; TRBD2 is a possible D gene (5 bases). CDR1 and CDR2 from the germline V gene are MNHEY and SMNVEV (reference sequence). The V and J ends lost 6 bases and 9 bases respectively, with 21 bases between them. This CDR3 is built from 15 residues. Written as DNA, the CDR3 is TGTGCCAGCAGGTCCGCCCCCAGCGGCCGAACTGAGCAGTTCTTC. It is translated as CASRSAPSGRTEQFF.

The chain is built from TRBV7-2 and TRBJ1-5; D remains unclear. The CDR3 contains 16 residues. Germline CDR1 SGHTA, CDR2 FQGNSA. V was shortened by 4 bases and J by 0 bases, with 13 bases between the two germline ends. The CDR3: CASSYYLTDSNQPQHF. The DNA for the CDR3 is TGTGCCAGCAGCTACTACTTGACGGATAGCAATCAGCCCCAGCATTTT.

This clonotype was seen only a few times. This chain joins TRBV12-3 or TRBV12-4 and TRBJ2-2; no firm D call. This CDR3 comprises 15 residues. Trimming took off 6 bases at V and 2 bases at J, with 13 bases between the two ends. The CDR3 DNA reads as TGTGCCAGCAGGGGCCGACTGGGAAACACCGGGGAGCTGTTTTTT. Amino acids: CASRGRLGNTGELFF.

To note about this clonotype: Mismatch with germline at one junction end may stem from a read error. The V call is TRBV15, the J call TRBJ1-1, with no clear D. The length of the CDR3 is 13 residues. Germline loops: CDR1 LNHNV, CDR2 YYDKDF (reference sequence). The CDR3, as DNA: TGTGCCACCAGCAAAGACATGAAGACTGAAGCTTTCTTT. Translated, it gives CATSKDMKTEAFF. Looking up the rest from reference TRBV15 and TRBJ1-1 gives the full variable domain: DAMVIQNPRYQVTQFGKPVTLSCSQTLNHNVMYWYQQKSSQAPKLLFHYYDKDFNNEADTPDNFQSRRPNTSFCFLDIRSPGLGDTAMYLCATSKDMKTEAFFGQGTRLTVV.

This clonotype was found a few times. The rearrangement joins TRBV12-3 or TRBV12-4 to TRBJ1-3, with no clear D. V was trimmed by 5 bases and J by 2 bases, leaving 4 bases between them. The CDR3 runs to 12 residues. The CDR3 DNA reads TGTGCCAGCAGTGGGGCTGGAAACACCATATATTTT. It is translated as CASSGAGNTIYF.

CDR3 amino acids: CASSQGPGQVSSYEQYF. The CDR3 DNA is TGCGCCAGCAGCCAGGGCCCCGGACAGGTCAGCTCCTACGAGCAGTACTTC. The chain joins TRBV4-3 to TRBJ2-7, with 7 bases identical to TRBD1. Trimming cost V 3 bases and J 0 bases; bases outside gene matches: 11. This CDR3 region has 17 residues. CDR1 is LGHNA and CDR2 is YSLEER in the germline V gene.

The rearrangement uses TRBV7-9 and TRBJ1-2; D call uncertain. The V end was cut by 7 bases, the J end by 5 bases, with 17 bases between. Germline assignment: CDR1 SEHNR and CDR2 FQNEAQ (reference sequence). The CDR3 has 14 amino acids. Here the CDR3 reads CASNSGLDLYGYTF. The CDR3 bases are TGTGCCAGCAACTCGGGCCTCGACTTATATGGCTACACCTTC.

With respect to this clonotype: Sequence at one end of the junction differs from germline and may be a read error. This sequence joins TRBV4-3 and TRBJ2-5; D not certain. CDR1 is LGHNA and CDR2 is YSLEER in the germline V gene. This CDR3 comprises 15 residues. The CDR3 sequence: CASCQDLRDQETQYF. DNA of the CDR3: TGCGCCAGCTGCCAAGATCTTAGGGACCAAGAGACCCAGTACTTC.

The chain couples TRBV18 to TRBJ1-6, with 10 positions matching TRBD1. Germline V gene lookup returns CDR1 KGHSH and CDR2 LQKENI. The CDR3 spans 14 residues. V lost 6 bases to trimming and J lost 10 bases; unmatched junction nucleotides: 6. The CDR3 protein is CASSPGQGQSPLHF. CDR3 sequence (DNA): TGTGCCAGCTCCCCGGGACAGGGGCAGTCACCCCTCCACTTT.

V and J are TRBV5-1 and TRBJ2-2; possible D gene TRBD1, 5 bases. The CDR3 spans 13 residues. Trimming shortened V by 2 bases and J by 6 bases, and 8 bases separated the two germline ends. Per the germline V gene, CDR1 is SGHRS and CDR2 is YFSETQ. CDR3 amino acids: CASSLWGPGELFF. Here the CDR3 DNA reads TGCGCCAGCAGCTTATGGGGCCCCGGGGAGCTGTTTTTT.

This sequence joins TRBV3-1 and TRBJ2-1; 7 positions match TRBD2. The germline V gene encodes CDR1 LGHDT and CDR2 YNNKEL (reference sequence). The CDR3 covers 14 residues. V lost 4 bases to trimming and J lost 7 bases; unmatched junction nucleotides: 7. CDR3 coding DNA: TGTGCCAGCAGCCGCAGGGACGGGGGGAATGAGCAGTTCTTC. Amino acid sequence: CASSRRDGGNEQFF.

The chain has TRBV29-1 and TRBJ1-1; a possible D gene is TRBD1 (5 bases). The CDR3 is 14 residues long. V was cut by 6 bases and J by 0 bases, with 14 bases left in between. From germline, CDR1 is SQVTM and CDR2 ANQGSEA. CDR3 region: CSVLTVNMNTEAFF. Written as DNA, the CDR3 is TGCAGCGTCCTGACAGTCAACATGAACACTGAAGCTTTCTTT.

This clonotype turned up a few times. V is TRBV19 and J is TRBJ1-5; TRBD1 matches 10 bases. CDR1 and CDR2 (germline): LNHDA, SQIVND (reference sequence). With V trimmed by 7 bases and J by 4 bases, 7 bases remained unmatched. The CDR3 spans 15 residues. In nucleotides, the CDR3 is TGTGCCAGTACCCCCCGGGACAGGGGAAATCAGCCCCAGCATTTT. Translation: CASTPRDRGNQPQHF.

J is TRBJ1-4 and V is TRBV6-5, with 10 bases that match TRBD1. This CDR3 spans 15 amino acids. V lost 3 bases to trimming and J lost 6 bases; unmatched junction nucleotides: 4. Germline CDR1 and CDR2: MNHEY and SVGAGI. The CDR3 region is CASSYSGTGDEKLFF. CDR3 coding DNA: TGTGCCAGCAGTTATTCCGGGACAGGGGATGAAAAACTGTTTTTT.

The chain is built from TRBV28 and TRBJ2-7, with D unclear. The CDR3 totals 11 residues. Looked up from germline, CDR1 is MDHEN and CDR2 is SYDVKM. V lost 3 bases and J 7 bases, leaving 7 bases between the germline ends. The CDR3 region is CASSFEREQYF. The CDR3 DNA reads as TGTGCCAGCAGTTTCGAACGGGAGCAGTACTTC.